Detailed here is one T cell receptor (beta chain). This clonotype was picked up many times. No antigen is known for it. No base qualities exist here, and no much larger clone lies one base off it. Library creation used PCR. This sample was sequenced with an Illumina HiSeq 2500. To reduce PCR and sequencing biases, unique molecular identifiers were built into the TCR beta cDNA libraries. Every 1 to 10 million input T cells yielded approximately 500,000 cDNA molecules, meaning each molecule approximated one T cell. Patient libraries were prepared and sequenced with the same protocol used for the earlier healthy control dataset. Samples belonging to the same batch were prepared together, multiplexed and sequenced on a shared HiSeq lane. In the paper's pipeline: MIGEC was used to process the raw barcoded reads, and molecular identifier groups with only a single read were discarded before consensus assembly and CDR3 extraction. VDJtools was used for post-analysis of the clonotype tables, and diversity was normalized by down-sampling every dataset to the size of the smallest sample. To correct batch-related cross-sample contamination, repertoire overlap clustering matched CDR3 amino acid sequences but not nucleotide sequences. TCRdb reprocessing: public reads trimmed at Q25 with fastp, clones called with MiXCR, in-frame beta chains kept. Entries that share a CDR3 protein sequence are merged under the most common genes and DNA. The V and J calls come from TCRdb's annotation, not from the publication. The sample data list some 240,000 distinct CDR3 sequences, and 36% of these were observed just once. Of the sample, approximately 4.6% is held by the ten largest clones.

This entry is derived from a study of post-analysis software for immune sequencing data (dated by TCRdb to between 2014 and 2016). Some background on the complete study: Recorded disease courses included relapsing-remitting, secondary progressive and progressive-relapsing multiple sclerosis, with some patients lacking subtype annotation. The multiple sclerosis patient repertoires were compared with 10 or so previously published healthy control repertoires from donors aged about 6 to 25 years. A subset of samples was prepared in parallel using single-end sample barcoding, then pooled and co-amplified after Illumina adapter ligation. Here is what the overall study found, with its caveats: About 5 TRBV segments, including TRBV5-6, TRBV5-1 and TRBV20-1, were significantly more frequent in patients than controls. Direct clustering with F measure showed strong co-clustering of samples prepared in the same batch, prompting a batch-effect correction. Significantly lower normalized Chao1 diversity was found in multiple sclerosis patients than in controls, suggesting substantial peripheral T-cell clonal expansion. The multiple sclerosis patient group was slightly younger than the control group.

As encoded in the germline V gene, CDR1 is SGHTA while CDR2 is FQGNSA. Reading from cysteine to phenylalanine, the CDR3 counts 14 amino acids. CDR3 DNA is the only sequence kept; it has 42 bases, read in frame from the first base. The V and J ends are trimmed by 5 bases and 6 bases, leaving 14 bases between them. TCR beta repertoires were profiled from peripheral blood of some 13 young patients with multiple sclerosis to demonstrate the VDJtools post-analysis software. Multiple sclerosis patients were children and adolescents aged about 6 to 15 years. The sequence links TRBV7-2 to TRBJ1-5; the D gene lacks a confident call. This TCR derives from a girl aged 5-17 years with multiple sclerosis. The sequenced material came from blood. The CDR3 protein sequence reads: CASSPGSRSQPQHF. The bases read TGTGCCAGCAGCCCCGGGTCAAGGAGTCAGCCCCAGCATTTT.